Reported below is one T cell receptor beta chain. Antigen: not known. Every HIV-positive participant received treatment in the United States. This sample stems from a study of long-term antiretroviral therapy in people with HIV. The overall study: In the earliest collections, sampling predates the 2015 immediate-ART recommendation by about a decade.

The study's findings and limits: Transplant donor controls retained higher diversity, though diversity increased after ART. Controls exceeded HIV repertoires in CDR3 length range.

V shed 6 bases and J shed 2 bases, with 6 bases lying between them. The CDR3 consists of 12 residues. CDR1 is MDHEN and CDR2 is SYDVKM in the germline V gene. Sequencing relied on immunoSEQ assay v3.0, run at survey level. The protocol was immunoSEQ multiplex PCR, while the TCRdb copy is restricted to in-frame clones and leaves out a portion. This sample has 30,000 to 40,000 clones, with roughly four fifths found just once. This sequence joins TRBV28 and TRBJ2-3; no clear D. Sequences were derived from unsorted PBMCs, sampled 0.4 years before starting antiretroviral therapy. This clonotype was obtained from a man in his late teens or twenties with HIV. Here the CDR3 reads CASRSNTDTQYF. In DNA form, the CDR3 reads TGTGCCAGCAGGAGTAACACAGATACGCAGTATTTT. Filled out from reference TRBV28 and TRBJ2-3, the complete variable domain reads DVKVTQSSRYLVKRTGEKVFLECVQDMDHENMFWYRQDPGLGLRLIYFSYDVKMKEKGDIPEGYSVSREKKERFSLILESASTNQTSMYLCASRSNTDTQYFGPGTRLTVL.